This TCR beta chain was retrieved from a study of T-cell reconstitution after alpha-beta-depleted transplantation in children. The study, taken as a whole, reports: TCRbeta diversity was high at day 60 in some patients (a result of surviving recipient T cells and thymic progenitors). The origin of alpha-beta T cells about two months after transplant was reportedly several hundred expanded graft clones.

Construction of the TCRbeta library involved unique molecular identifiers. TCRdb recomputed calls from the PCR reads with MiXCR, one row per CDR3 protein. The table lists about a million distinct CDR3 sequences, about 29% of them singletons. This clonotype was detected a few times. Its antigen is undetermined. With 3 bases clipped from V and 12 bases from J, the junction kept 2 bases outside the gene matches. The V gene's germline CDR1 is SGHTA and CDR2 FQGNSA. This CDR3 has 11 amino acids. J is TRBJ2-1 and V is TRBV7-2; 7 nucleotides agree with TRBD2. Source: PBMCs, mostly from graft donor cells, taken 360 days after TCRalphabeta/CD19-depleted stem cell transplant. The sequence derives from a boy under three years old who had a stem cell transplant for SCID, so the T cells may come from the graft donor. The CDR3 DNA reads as TGTGCCAGCAGCTTTGAGCGGGGGCAGTTCTTC. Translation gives CASSFERGQFF. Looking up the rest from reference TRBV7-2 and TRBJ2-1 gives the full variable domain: GAGVSQSPSNKVTEKGKDVELRCDPISGHTALYWYRQSLGQGLEFLIYFQGNSAPDKSGLPSDRFSAERTGGSVSTLTIQRTQQEDSAVYLCASSFERGQFFGPGTRLTVL.